This TCR beta chain was sequenced for a study of blood T cells in healthy people across ages. Next came a second PCR, run for about 6 to 11 cycles, which used a sample-barcoded 5' primer along with a J-beta primer mix. TCRdb passed the 5' RACE reads through MiXCR, listing each CDR3 protein once. The sample includes about 780,000 distinct CDR3 sequences, about half seen only once; the top ten take 15% to 20%. This clonotype was observed a handful of times. The CDR3 totals 18 residues. Germline CDR1 is MNHNS and CDR2 is SASEGT. After removal of 8 bases from V and 1 base from J, the junction contained 14 bases not matched to a gene.

V gene TRBV6-1 combines with J gene TRBJ2-6; 7 bases match TRBD1. The sequenced sample was blood. This clonotype was obtained from an elderly man in good health. This CDR3 is CASGPRQGKRSGANVLTF. The CDR3 DNA follows: TGTGCCAGCGGGCCCCGACAGGGTAAACGGTCTGGGGCCAACGTCCTGACTTTC.